This TCR beta chain was obtained from a study of graft-versus-host responses after intestinal transplantation. In this sample, this clone turned up a few times. Its antigen is undetermined. Per germline, CDR1 MNHEY and CDR2 SVGAGI. Trimming took 5 bases from V and 1 from J, leaving 12 bases between them. CDR3 size: 14 residues. Sequencing was performed with immunoSEQ multiplex PCR; in TCRdb, only in-frame clones are kept and a portion is missing. The sample shows about 88,000 clones, around 90% of them seen only once. The chain is built from TRBV6-5 and TRBJ2-7; the D gene is possibly TRBD2 (5 bases). The receptor's source is a human donor who received an intestinal transplant. The material was unstimulated CD4+ T cells sorted from spleen or lymph node cells, obtained before intestinal transplant. CDR3 DNA: TGTGCCAGCAGTCGTCAGCGGCTATCCTACGAGCAGTACTTC. Its protein is CASSRQRLSYEQYF.